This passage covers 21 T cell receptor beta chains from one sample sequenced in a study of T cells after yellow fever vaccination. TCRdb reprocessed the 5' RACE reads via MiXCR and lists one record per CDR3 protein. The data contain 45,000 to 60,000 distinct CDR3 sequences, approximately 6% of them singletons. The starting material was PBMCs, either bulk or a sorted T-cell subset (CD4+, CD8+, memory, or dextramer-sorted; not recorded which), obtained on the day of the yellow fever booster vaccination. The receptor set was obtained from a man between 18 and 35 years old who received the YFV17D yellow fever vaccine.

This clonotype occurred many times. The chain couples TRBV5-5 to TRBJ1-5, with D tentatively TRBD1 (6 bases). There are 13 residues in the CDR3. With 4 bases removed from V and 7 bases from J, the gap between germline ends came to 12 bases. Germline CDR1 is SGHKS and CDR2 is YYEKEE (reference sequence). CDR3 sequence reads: CASSLIGGQPQHF. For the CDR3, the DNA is TGTGCCAGCAGCCTGATCGGGGGCCAGCCCCAGCATTTT.

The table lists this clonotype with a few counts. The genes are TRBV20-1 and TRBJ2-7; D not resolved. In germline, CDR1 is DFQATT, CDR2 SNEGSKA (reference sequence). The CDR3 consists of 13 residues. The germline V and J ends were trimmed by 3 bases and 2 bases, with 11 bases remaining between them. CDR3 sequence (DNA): TGCAGTGCTAGGGGAATTATGACCTACGAGCAGTACGTC. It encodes CSARGIMTYEQYV.

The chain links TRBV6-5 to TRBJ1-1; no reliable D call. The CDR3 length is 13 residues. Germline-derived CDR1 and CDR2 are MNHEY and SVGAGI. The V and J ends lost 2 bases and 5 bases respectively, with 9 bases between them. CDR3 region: CASSYLGGTEAFF. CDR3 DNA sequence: TGTGCCAGCAGTTACCTCGGAGGGACTGAAGCTTTCTTT.

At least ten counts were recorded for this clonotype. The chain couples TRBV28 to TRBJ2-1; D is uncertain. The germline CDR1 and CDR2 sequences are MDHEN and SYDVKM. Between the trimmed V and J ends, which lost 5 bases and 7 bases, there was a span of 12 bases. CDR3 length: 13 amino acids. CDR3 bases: TGTGCCAGCAGTACGTCCTGGTGGAATGAGCAGTTCTTC. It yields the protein CASSTSWWNEQFF.

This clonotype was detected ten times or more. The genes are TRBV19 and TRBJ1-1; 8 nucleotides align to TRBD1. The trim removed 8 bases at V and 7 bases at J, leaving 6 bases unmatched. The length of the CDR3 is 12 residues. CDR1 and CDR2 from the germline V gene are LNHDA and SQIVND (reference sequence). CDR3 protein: CASSDRDFEAFF. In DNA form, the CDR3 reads TGTGCCAGTTCGGACAGGGACTTTGAAGCTTTCTTT. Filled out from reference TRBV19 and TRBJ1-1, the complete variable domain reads DGGITQSPKYLFRKEGQNVTLSCEQNLNHDAMYWYRQDPGQGLRLIYYSQIVNDFQKGDIAEGYSVSREKKESFPLTVTSAQKNPTAFYLCASSDRDFEAFFGQGTRLTVV.

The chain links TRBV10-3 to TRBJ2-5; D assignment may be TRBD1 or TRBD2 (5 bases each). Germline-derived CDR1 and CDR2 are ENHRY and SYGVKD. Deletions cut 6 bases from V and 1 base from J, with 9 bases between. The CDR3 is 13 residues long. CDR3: CAIRRDVQETQYF. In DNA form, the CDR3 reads TGTGCCATCAGAAGGGACGTCCAAGAGACCCAGTACTTC.

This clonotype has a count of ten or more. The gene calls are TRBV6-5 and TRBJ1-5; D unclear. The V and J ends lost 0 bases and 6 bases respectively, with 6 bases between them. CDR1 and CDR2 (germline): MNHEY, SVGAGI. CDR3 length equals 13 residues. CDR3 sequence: CASSYSGSQPQHF. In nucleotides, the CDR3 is TGTGCCAGCAGTTACTCGGGGAGTCAGCCCCAGCATTTT.

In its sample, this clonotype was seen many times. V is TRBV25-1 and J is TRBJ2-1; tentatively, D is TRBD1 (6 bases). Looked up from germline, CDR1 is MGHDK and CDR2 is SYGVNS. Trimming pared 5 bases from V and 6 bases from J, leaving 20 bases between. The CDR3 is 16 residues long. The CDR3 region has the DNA TGTGCCAGCAGTAAACTCACAGGGCGGCTCCGCAATGAGCAGTTCTTC. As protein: CASSKLTGRLRNEQFF.

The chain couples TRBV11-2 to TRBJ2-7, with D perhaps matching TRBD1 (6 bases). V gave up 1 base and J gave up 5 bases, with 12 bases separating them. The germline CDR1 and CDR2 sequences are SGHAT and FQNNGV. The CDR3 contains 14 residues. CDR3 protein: CASSLGFGGDEQYF. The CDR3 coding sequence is TGTGCCAGCAGCTTAGGATTTGGGGGCGACGAGCAGTACTTC. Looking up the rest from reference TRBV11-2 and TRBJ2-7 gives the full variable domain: EAGVAQSPRYKIIEKRQSVAFWCNPISGHATLYWYQQILGQGPKLLIQFQNNGVVDDSQLPKDRFSAERLKGVDSTLKIQPAKLEDSAVYLCASSLGFGGDEQYFGPGTRLTVT.

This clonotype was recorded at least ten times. DNA of the CDR3: TGTGCCAGCACCCCCGGGGGGCCCTCCTACAATGAGCAGTTCTTC. Protein product: CASTPGGPSYNEQFF. The chain uses TRBV6-5 and TRBJ2-1, with a possible D match to TRBD2 (7 bases). This CDR3 is 15 amino acids long. CDR1 and CDR2 from the germline V gene are MNHEY and SVGAGI. Trimming shortened V by 7 bases and J by 0 bases, and 13 bases separated the two germline ends.

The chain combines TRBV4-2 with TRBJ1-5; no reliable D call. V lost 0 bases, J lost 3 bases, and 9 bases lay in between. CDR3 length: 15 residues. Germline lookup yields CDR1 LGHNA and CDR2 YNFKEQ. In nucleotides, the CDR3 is TGTGCCAGCAGCCAAGAATCCTTTACCAATCAGCCCCAGCATTTT. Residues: CASSQESFTNQPQHF.

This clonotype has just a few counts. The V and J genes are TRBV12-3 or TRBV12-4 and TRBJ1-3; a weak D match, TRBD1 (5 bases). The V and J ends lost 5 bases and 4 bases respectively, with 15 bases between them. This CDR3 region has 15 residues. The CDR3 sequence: CASSIFSGTGNTIYF. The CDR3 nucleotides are TGTGCCAGCAGTATATTCTCAGGGACGGGAAACACCATATATTTT.

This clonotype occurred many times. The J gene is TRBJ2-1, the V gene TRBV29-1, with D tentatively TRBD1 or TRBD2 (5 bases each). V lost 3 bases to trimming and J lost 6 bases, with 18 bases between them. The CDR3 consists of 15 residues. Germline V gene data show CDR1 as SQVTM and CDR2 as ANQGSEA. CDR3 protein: CSVERLAGKGNEQFF. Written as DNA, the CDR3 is TGCAGCGTTGAGCGGCTAGCAGGGAAGGGCAATGAGCAGTTCTTC.

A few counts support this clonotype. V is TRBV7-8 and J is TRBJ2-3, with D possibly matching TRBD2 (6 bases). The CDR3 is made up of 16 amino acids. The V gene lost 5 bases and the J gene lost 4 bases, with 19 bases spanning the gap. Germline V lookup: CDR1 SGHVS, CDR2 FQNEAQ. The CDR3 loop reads CASSPLRGTVADTQYF. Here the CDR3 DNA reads TGTGCCAGCAGCCCCCTGCGCGGGACCGTTGCAGATACGCAGTATTTT.

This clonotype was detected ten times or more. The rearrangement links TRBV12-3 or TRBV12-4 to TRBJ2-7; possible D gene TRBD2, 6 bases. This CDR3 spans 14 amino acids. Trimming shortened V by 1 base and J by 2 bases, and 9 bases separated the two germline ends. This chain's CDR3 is CASSLGGAAYEQYF. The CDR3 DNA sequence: TGTGCCAGCAGTTTAGGCGGGGCCGCCTACGAGCAGTACTTC.

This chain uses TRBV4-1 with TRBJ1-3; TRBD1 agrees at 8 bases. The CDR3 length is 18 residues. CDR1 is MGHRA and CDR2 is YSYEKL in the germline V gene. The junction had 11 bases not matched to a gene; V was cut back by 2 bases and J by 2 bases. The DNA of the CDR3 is TGCGCCAGCAGCCAACCGGTGGGGACAGGAGGGACTGGAAACACCATATATTTT. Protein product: CASSQPVGTGGTGNTIYF.

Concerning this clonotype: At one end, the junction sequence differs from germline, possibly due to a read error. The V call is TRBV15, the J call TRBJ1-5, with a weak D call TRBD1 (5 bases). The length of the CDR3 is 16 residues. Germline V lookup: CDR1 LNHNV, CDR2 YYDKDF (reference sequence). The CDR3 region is CASSRDSGAGNQPQHF. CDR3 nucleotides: TGTGCCTCCAGCAGAGATTCCGGGGCGGGCAATCAGCCCCAGCATTTT.

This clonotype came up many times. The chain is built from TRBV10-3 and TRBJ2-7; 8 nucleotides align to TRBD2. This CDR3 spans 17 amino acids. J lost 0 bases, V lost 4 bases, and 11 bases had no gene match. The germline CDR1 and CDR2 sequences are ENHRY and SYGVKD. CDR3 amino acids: CAISGPAGDLPSYEQYV. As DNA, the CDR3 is TGTGCCATCAGTGGGCCAGCGGGGGATTTACCCTCCTACGAGCAGTACGTC.

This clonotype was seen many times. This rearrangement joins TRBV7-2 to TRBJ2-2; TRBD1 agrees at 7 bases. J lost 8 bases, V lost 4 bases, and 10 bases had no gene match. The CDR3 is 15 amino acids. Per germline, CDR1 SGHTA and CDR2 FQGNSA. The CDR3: CASSYGTATAGELFF. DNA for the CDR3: TGTGCCAGCAGCTATGGGACAGCCACGGCGGGGGAGCTGTTTTTT.

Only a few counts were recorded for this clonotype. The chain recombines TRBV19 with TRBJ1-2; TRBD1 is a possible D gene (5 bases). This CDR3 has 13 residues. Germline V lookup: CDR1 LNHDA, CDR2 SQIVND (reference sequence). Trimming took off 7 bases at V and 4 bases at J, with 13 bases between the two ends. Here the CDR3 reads CASTPGGIYGYTF. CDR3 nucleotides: TGTGCCAGTACCCCGGGGGGGATCTATGGCTACACCTTC.

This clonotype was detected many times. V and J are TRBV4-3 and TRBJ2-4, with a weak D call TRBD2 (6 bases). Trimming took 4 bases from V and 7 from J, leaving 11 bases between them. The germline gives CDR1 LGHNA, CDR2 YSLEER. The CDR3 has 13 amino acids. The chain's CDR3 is CASSPGAGNIQYF. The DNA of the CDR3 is TGCGCCAGCAGCCCCGGGGCGGGGAACATTCAGTACTTC.